The 8 T cell receptor beta chains below come from one sample, sequenced in a study of blood T cells in healthy people across ages. Sample-barcoded 5' priming and a J-beta primer mix drove a second PCR of 7 to 11 cycles. TCRdb passed the 5' RACE reads through MiXCR, listing each CDR3 protein once. The table records 550,000 to 600,000 distinct CDR3 sequences, under 55% of them present only once. The sequencing sample was made of blood. The source of these receptors is an elderly man in good health.

Concerning this clonotype: It may be a read error: a sequence one base away is much more abundant. The rearrangement links TRBV6-5 to TRBJ1-5; D gene ambiguous. Trimming shortened V by 6 bases and J by 6 bases, and 15 bases separated the two germline ends. This CDR3 region has 14 residues. The V gene's germline CDR1 is MNHEY and CDR2 SVGAGI. The CDR3 is CASSRRNGSQPQHF. CDR3 nucleotides: TGTGCCAGCAGCCGCCGGAACGGCAGTCAGCCCCAGCATTTT.

The chain recombines TRBV12-5 with TRBJ2-1; D remains unclear. Germline CDR1 and CDR2: LGHNT and FRNRAP. V dropped 5 bases and J dropped 0 bases, with 14 bases sitting between them. The CDR3 is 16 amino acids. CDR3 nucleotide sequence: TGTGCTAGTGGTAATACGGACGGCTACTCCTACAATGAGCAGTTCTTC. It encodes CASGNTDGYSYNEQFF.

This clonotype was observed at least ten times. A much larger clone differs by one base, so this may be a read error. The V gene is TRBV6-6, the J gene TRBJ2-7; 9 bases fit TRBD1. CDR3 size: 13 residues. Germline loops: CDR1 MNHNY, CDR2 SVGAGI (reference sequence). The J segment lost 4 bases and the V segment lost 6 bases, leaving 4 bases of the junction unmatched. The CDR3 coding sequence is TGTGCCAGCAGCAGAGGGACAGGGTACGAGCAGTACTTC. It is translated as CASSRGTGYEQYF.

This clonotype was seen repeatedly, ten times or more. The rearrangement links TRBV6-5 to TRBJ2-7; D may be TRBD1 (5 bases). The V and J ends lost 6 bases and 3 bases respectively, with 18 bases between them. CDR1 and CDR2 from the germline V gene are MNHEY and SVGAGI. The CDR3 sequence is 15 residues long. CDR3 in amino acids: CASRQDRRQLYEQYF. DNA for the CDR3: TGTGCCAGCAGACAGGACCGCCGCCAACTCTACGAGCAGTACTTC.

This rearrangement joins TRBV12-3 or TRBV12-4 to TRBJ1-1; the D gene is possibly TRBD1 (6 bases). V shed 7 bases and J shed 5 bases, with 20 bases lying between them. The CDR3 has 15 residues. This chain's CDR3 is CASTLTQGRRTEAFF. DNA of the CDR3: TGTGCCAGCACCTTAACACAGGGACGACGGACTGAAGCTTTCTTT.

This clonotype was counted once. This may arise from a read error, as a much more abundant clone is one base away. The DNA for the CDR3 is TGTGCCAGCAGTTACTCGCCAAGGAGCGGGAGCCTTGACGCCTACAATGAGCAGTACTTC. Its translation: CASSYSPRSGSLDAYNEQYF. The J gene is TRBJ2-1, the V gene TRBV6-5; TRBD2 matches 8 bases. The DNA end favors TRBJ2-7, so the J call may be wrong. The CDR3 runs 20 residues. Germline loops: CDR1 MNHEY, CDR2 SVGAGI.

The chain couples TRBV11-3 to TRBJ2-7, with TRBD1 identical over 9 bases. From germline, CDR1 is SGHNT and CDR2 YENEEA. The CDR3 is made up of 15 amino acids. Trimming removed 4 bases from V and 4 bases from J; junction bases left unmatched: 8. The CDR3 nucleotides read TGTGCCAGCAGCTCTAGACCGGGACAGGGTTACGAGCAGTACTTC. Its protein product is CASSSRPGQGYEQYF.

The rearrangement uses TRBV29-1 and TRBJ2-1, with 9 bases lining up with TRBD2. V lost 1 base to trimming and J lost 13 bases; unmatched junction nucleotides: 5. Germline CDR1 reads SQVTM; CDR2 reads ANQGSEA. This CDR3 comprises 12 residues. CDR3 coding DNA: TGCAGCGTTGAAGTTCCGGGACTAGCACAGTTCTTC. It is translated as CSVEVPGLAQFF.